This TCR beta chain comes out of a study of blood T cell repertoires in COVID-19. Across the study: The samples span acute and convalescent COVID-19 from the United States, Italy and Spain. PBMCs, B-cell-depleted T cells, or T cells were the source of the cDNA or gDNA that made up the material.

V trimming: 3 bases; J trimming: 3 bases; junction bases outside the gene matches: 1. The CDR3 is 14 amino acids. The germline V gene encodes CDR1 SGHTA and CDR2 FQGTGA. Here immunoSEQ multiplex PCR was the method, and the copy in TCRdb shows in-frame clones only, minus some. The sample includes about 88,000 clones, about 87% of them seen just once. The specimen was peripheral blood. This TCR came from a man aged 80 or over with acute or convalescent COVID-19. The chain combines TRBV7-3 with TRBJ2-1, with 8 bases matching TRBD2. CDR3 sequence (DNA): TGTGCCAGCAGCTTTAGCGGGGACTACAATGAGCAGTTCTTC. It encodes CASSFSGDYNEQFF.